This TCR beta chain was found in a study of blood T cell repertoires in COVID-19. About the research overall: Sources were T cells, B-cell-depleted T cells, or PBMCs; the material itself was cDNA or gDNA.

Some clones are missing from TCRdb's copy, which holds only in-frame ones; the method was immunoSEQ multiplex PCR. Of 120,000 or so clones listed, around 74% are singletons. Trimming took 8 bases from V and 0 from J, leaving 10 bases between them. This CDR3 comprises 13 residues. The germline V gene has CDR1 MNHEY and CDR2 SVGAGI. Sequenced: peripheral blood. This clonotype was obtained from a man in his sixties with acute or convalescent COVID-19. The chain links TRBV6-5 to TRBJ1-2; D gene unclear. The CDR3 here is CASVGGANYGYTF. The CDR3, as DNA: TGTGCCAGCGTAGGAGGAGCTAACTATGGCTACACCTTC.